This is a list of T cell receptor beta chains from one sample in a study of beta chain features in type 1 diabetes. Profiling relied on immunoSEQ multiplex PCR, and the TCRdb table lists in-frame clones only, not all of them. The data contain approximately 160,000 clones, roughly 60% of them singletons. Sequencing was performed on naive CD4+ T cells from blood. These receptors all come from a man aged 25-45 years with type 1 diabetes. Both conserved end residues are part of each CDR3. The D gene is left open where the match is weak. For some rows the clone size is stated as once, few or many, or as a class when expanded; others skip it.

v_gene: TRBV29-1; d_gene: .; abundance: few; j_gene: TRBJ1-2; CDR3aa: CSVVQNQKGAHGYTF
v_gene: TRBV13; d_gene: .; abundance: .; j_gene: TRBJ1-2; CDR3aa: CASSRTAPTF
v_gene: TRBV30; d_gene: .; abundance: .; j_gene: TRBJ2-1; CDR3aa: CAWKQGPYNEQFF
v_gene: TRBV29-1; d_gene: .; abundance: .; j_gene: TRBJ2-3; CDR3aa: CSVGPRAATDTQYF
v_gene: TRBV11-2; d_gene: .; abundance: .; j_gene: TRBJ1-6; CDR3aa: CASRYQGDSPLHF
v_gene: TRBV30; d_gene: .; abundance: .; j_gene: TRBJ2-1; CDR3aa: CAWSGSMIEQFF
v_gene: TRBV14; d_gene: .; abundance: .; j_gene: TRBJ1-5; CDR3aa: CASSQELGQPQHF
v_gene: TRBV14; d_gene: .; abundance: .; j_gene: TRBJ2-1; CDR3aa: CASSGGSSYNEQFF
v_gene: TRBV9; d_gene: .; abundance: .; j_gene: TRBJ2-1; CDR3aa: CASSVGSDSSYNEQFF
v_gene: TRBV4-3; d_gene: .; abundance: .; j_gene: TRBJ2-2; CDR3aa: CASSQDHTTGELFF
v_gene: TRBV4-3; d_gene: .; abundance: few; j_gene: TRBJ2-3; CDR3aa: CASSQGGVTDTQYF
v_gene: TRBV4-3; d_gene: .; abundance: few; j_gene: TRBJ2-3; CDR3aa: CASSQKTTTAGTDTQYF
v_gene: TRBV7-9; d_gene: .; abundance: .; j_gene: TRBJ2-7; CDR3aa: CASSPPLGQGHREQYF
v_gene: TRBV7-6; d_gene: .; abundance: .; j_gene: TRBJ2-3; CDR3aa: CASSLSGFTDTQYF
v_gene: TRBV28; d_gene: TRBD2; abundance: once; j_gene: TRBJ2-5; CDR3aa: CASSRGLAGLPQETQYF
v_gene: TRBV7-2; d_gene: .; abundance: .; j_gene: TRBJ2-7; CDR3aa: CASSLSVFTGSYEQYF
v_gene: TRBV11-2; d_gene: .; abundance: .; j_gene: TRBJ2-4; CDR3aa: CASSIPSAGGIQYF
v_gene: TRBV10-1; d_gene: .; abundance: few; j_gene: TRBJ2-3; CDR3aa: CASSESINRDTQYF
v_gene: TRBV7-7; d_gene: .; abundance: .; j_gene: TRBJ1-6; CDR3aa: CASSLDVGNNSPLHF
v_gene: TRBV5-1; d_gene: TRBD2; abundance: few; j_gene: TRBJ2-3; CDR3aa: CASISGESTDTQYF
v_gene: TRBV9; d_gene: .; abundance: .; j_gene: TRBJ1-3; CDR3aa: CASSQHGNTIYF
v_gene: TRBV7-2; d_gene: .; abundance: .; j_gene: TRBJ2-7; CDR3aa: CASSLAGTQTYEQYF
v_gene: TRBV4-3; d_gene: .; abundance: .; j_gene: TRBJ2-7; CDR3aa: CASSPGTRNRYEQYF
v_gene: TRBV7-2; d_gene: .; abundance: few; j_gene: TRBJ2-5; CDR3aa: CASSLSALETQYF
v_gene: TRBV7-2; d_gene: .; abundance: .; j_gene: TRBJ2-5; CDR3aa: CASSTQGYQETQYF
v_gene: TRBV7-2; d_gene: .; abundance: .; j_gene: TRBJ2-3; CDR3aa: CASRIGDTQYF
v_gene: TRBV10-3; d_gene: TRBD2; abundance: .; j_gene: TRBJ2-1; CDR3aa: CAISALLAGDNEQFF
v_gene: TRBV5-1; d_gene: .; abundance: .; j_gene: TRBJ2-5; CDR3aa: CASSSGALQETQYF
v_gene: TRBV15; d_gene: .; abundance: .; j_gene: TRBJ2-2; CDR3aa: CATSQRHPNTGELFF
v_gene: TRBV29-1; d_gene: .; abundance: .; j_gene: TRBJ2-5; CDR3aa: CSVDRGRETQYF
v_gene: TRBV29-1; d_gene: TRBD1; abundance: few; j_gene: TRBJ2-5; CDR3aa: CSGDREETQYF
v_gene: TRBV7-2; d_gene: .; abundance: .; j_gene: TRBJ2-3; CDR3aa: CASSLAVGTDTQYF
v_gene: TRBV14; d_gene: .; abundance: .; j_gene: TRBJ2-5; CDR3aa: CASRGGGLQIQYF
v_gene: TRBV11-2; d_gene: .; abundance: .; j_gene: TRBJ1-2; CDR3aa: CASRGNGYTF
v_gene: TRBV7-2; d_gene: TRBD1; abundance: .; j_gene: TRBJ2-5; CDR3aa: CASSLRTGGVQETQYF
v_gene: TRBV29-1; d_gene: .; abundance: .; j_gene: TRBJ2-3; CDR3aa: CSVEGGVTDTQYF
v_gene: TRBV15; d_gene: .; abundance: few; j_gene: TRBJ2-5; CDR3aa: CATSRDRVTETQYF
v_gene: TRBV15; d_gene: .; abundance: .; j_gene: TRBJ2-7; CDR3aa: CATSFRSTEGEQYF
v_gene: TRBV6-5; d_gene: TRBD2; abundance: few; j_gene: TRBJ2-3; CDR3aa: CASSYSGGLADTQYF
v_gene: TRBV20-1; d_gene: TRBD2; abundance: few; j_gene: TRBJ2-5; CDR3aa: CSARGLSSGYF
v_gene: TRBV2; d_gene: .; abundance: .; j_gene: TRBJ1-6; CDR3aa: CASSEALESRALHF
v_gene: TRBV23-1; d_gene: .; abundance: few; j_gene: TRBJ1-2; CDR3aa: CASSPRAYGYTF
v_gene: TRBV30; d_gene: TRBD1; abundance: .; j_gene: TRBJ2-2; CDR3aa: CAWIDRGRNTGELFF
v_gene: TRBV4-3; d_gene: .; abundance: .; j_gene: TRBJ1-2; CDR3aa: CASSQVSFGVPYGYTF
v_gene: TRBV30; d_gene: .; abundance: .; j_gene: TRBJ2-3; CDR3aa: CAWSRLPGYLGQYF
v_gene: TRBV5-1; d_gene: .; abundance: few; j_gene: TRBJ2-7; CDR3aa: CASSPDPTPTYEQYF
v_gene: TRBV2; d_gene: TRBD2; abundance: .; j_gene: TRBJ2-5; CDR3aa: CASTERLAGVETQYF
v_gene: TRBV29-1; d_gene: .; abundance: few; j_gene: TRBJ2-7; CDR3aa: CSVSGDRREQYF
v_gene: TRBV7-2; d_gene: .; abundance: .; j_gene: TRBJ1-1; CDR3aa: CASSPSTGSIEAFF
v_gene: TRBV2; d_gene: .; abundance: .; j_gene: TRBJ2-1; CDR3aa: CASSVGRDNEQFF
v_gene: TRBV10-3; d_gene: .; abundance: .; j_gene: TRBJ2-5; CDR3aa: CAISGREQETQYF
v_gene: TRBV7-2; d_gene: TRBD1; abundance: .; j_gene: TRBJ2-1; CDR3aa: CASSFDLDRGRNEQFF
v_gene: TRBV6-1; d_gene: .; abundance: .; j_gene: TRBJ1-1; CDR3aa: CASRETGVAFF
v_gene: TRBV7-2; d_gene: .; abundance: .; j_gene: TRBJ2-5; CDR3aa: CASSLDGNQYF
v_gene: TRBV20-1; d_gene: .; abundance: .; j_gene: TRBJ2-1; CDR3aa: CSARGANEQFF
v_gene: TRBV29-1; d_gene: TRBD2; abundance: .; j_gene: TRBJ2-5; CDR3aa: CSVVTSGGGTQYF
v_gene: TRBV11-2; d_gene: .; abundance: few; j_gene: TRBJ2-5; CDR3aa: CASSPKRVETQYF
v_gene: TRBV7-2; d_gene: TRBD1; abundance: .; j_gene: TRBJ1-4; CDR3aa: CASSQGAANEKLFF
v_gene: TRBV30; d_gene: .; abundance: .; j_gene: TRBJ1-6; CDR3aa: CAWRPQPHSPLHF
v_gene: TRBV29-1; d_gene: TRBD1; abundance: .; j_gene: TRBJ1-3; CDR3aa: CSVAPRTGGNTIYF